The 28 T cell receptor beta chains below come from one sample, sequenced in a study of patients and donors after allogeneic stem cell transplantation. In TCRdb, the RT-PCR reads were re-called with MiXCR into one record per CDR3 protein. In the table there are some 880,000 distinct CDR3 sequences, roughly 18% of which are singletons. Sequenced sample: blood, either unsorted or a sorted T cell fraction (not recorded which). The receptor source for this set is a human donor who was either an allogeneic HSCT recipient or a stem cell or donor lymphocyte infusion donor (not recorded which). It is not recorded whose cells these are; they may come from a transplant donor.

The V and J genes are TRBV4-1 and TRBJ2-4; tentatively, D is TRBD1 or TRBD2 (5 bases each). CDR3 length equals 18 residues. CDR1 MGHRA and CDR2 YSYEKL come from the germline V gene. V dropped 4 bases and J dropped 0 bases, with 19 bases sitting between them. The CDR3 bases are TGCGCCAGCAGCCCTCGGGACGGACCGACGATAGCCAAAAACATTCAGTACTTC. Translating it yields CASSPRDGPTIAKNIQYF.

This chain joins TRBV5-5 and TRBJ2-1, with D unresolved. Trimming took 1 base from V and 15 from J, leaving 14 bases between them. Germline V gene sequence: CDR1 SGHKS, CDR2 YYEKEE (reference sequence). CDR3 size: 12 residues. CDR3 nucleotides: TGTGCCAGCAGCTTGAGCGCGCAGCTACCGTTCTTC. Its translation is CASSLSAQLPFF.

The V gene is TRBV6-2 or TRBV6-3, the J gene TRBJ2-3, with D possibly TRBD1 on 6 matching bases. Germline-derived CDR1 and CDR2 are MNHEY and SVGEGT. CDR3 length: 15 amino acids. Between the trimmed V and J ends, which lost 5 bases and 1 base, there was a span of 13 bases. The CDR3 loop is CASSTRGWGTDTQYF. The DNA of the CDR3 is TGTGCCAGCAGTACCAGGGGATGGGGCACAGATACGCAGTATTTT.

The J gene is TRBJ2-5, the V gene TRBV18; D gene unclear. V gave up 3 bases and J gave up 5 bases, with 13 bases separating them. Germline V gene lookup returns CDR1 KGHSH and CDR2 LQKENI. The CDR3 is made up of 14 amino acids. CDR3 amino acids: CASSPNNGWETQYF. DNA for the CDR3: TGTGCCAGCTCACCTAATAACGGTTGGGAGACCCAGTACTTC. Using reference TRBV18 and TRBJ2-5 for the parts outside the CDR3, the full variable domain is NAGVMQNPRHLVRRRGQEARLRCSPMKGHSHVYWYRQLPEEGLKFMVYLQKENIIDESGMPKERFSAEFPKEGPSILRIQQVVRGDSAAYFCASSPNNGWETQYFGPGTRLLVL.

At least ten counts were recorded for this clonotype. J is TRBJ1-6 and V is TRBV12-3 or TRBV12-4; 7 nucleotides match TRBD1. The CDR3 has 14 residues. J lost 4 bases, V lost 6 bases, and 3 bases had no gene match. CDR3 loop: CASRGQSYNSPLHF. Here the CDR3 DNA reads TGTGCCAGCAGGGGACAGTCTTATAATTCACCCCTCCACTTT.

This clonotype appeared a few times. J is TRBJ1-2 and V is TRBV29-1, with 7 bases lining up with TRBD1. Germline V gene data show CDR1 as SQVTM and CDR2 as ANQGSEA. Trimming took 7 bases from V and 8 from J; bases not matched to a gene: 10. The CDR3 is 12 residues long. The CDR3 DNA reads TGCAGCGCCCGAACAGGGGAAGTGGGCTACACCTTC. It codes for CSARTGEVGYTF.

This clonotype has more than one count but fewer than ten. V and J are TRBV12-3 or TRBV12-4 and TRBJ2-1; TRBD1 matches 8 bases. V shed 6 bases and J 15 bases; nucleotides not matched to a gene: 10. The CDR3 sequence is 12 residues long. CDR3 in DNA: TGTGCCAGCAGACTCACCCTGGGACAGGCGTTCTTC. It codes for CASRLTLGQAFF.

A few counts support this clonotype. The chain has TRBV15 and TRBJ2-1; 9 nucleotides line up with TRBD2. The V gene's germline CDR1 is LNHNV and CDR2 YYDKDF (reference sequence). The CDR3 runs to 15 residues. The V segment lost 0 bases and the J segment 7 bases; nucleotides outside the gene matches: 4. CDR3 sequence reads: CATSRDIAGANEQFF. The CDR3 DNA reads TGTGCCACCAGCAGAGACATAGCGGGAGCAAATGAGCAGTTCTTC.

The chain links TRBV20-1 to TRBJ1-1, with D unresolved. Looked up from germline, CDR1 is DFQATT and CDR2 is SNEGSKA (reference sequence). This CDR3 has 15 residues. Trimming pared 6 bases from V and 2 bases from J, leaving 19 bases between. CDR3 loop: CSAPKVGRSNTEAFF. The CDR3 DNA is TGCAGTGCCCCGAAGGTGGGGAGGTCTAACACTGAAGCTTTCTTT.

Only a few counts were recorded for this clonotype. The V call is TRBV29-1, the J call TRBJ1-2, with D uncertain. The V gene lost 3 bases and the J gene lost 3 bases, with 2 bases spanning the gap. Per germline, CDR1 SQVTM and CDR2 ANQGSEA. The CDR3 is made up of 10 amino acids. This chain's CDR3 is CSVDDYGYTF. CDR3 sequence (DNA): TGCAGCGTTGATGACTATGGCTACACCTTC.

A few counts support this clonotype. The chain is built from TRBV7-2 and TRBJ1-5; no clear D. V lost 5 bases, J lost 0 bases, and 14 bases lay in between. CDR1 and CDR2 (germline): SGHTA, FQGNSA. This CDR3 contains 16 residues. The CDR3 sequence: CASSRRERLSNQPQHF. CDR3 bases: TGTGCCAGCAGCCGACGGGAGAGGCTTAGCAATCAGCCCCAGCATTTT. Supplemented by reference TRBV7-2 and TRBJ1-5, the full variable domain reads GAGVSQSPSNKVTEKGKDVELRCDPISGHTALYWYRQSLGQGLEFLIYFQGNSAPDKSGLPSDRFSAERTGGSVSTLTIQRTQQEDSAVYLCASSRRERLSNQPQHFGDGTRLSIL.

This clonotype occurred a few times. The genes are TRBV30 and TRBJ1-5; D is unclear. Germline CDR1 and CDR2: GTSNPN and SVGIG (reference sequence). Trimming took off 0 bases at V and 11 bases at J, with 14 bases between the two ends. This CDR3 spans 13 amino acids. The CDR3 sequence is CAWSVEGPGSQHF. The CDR3 DNA sequence: TGTGCCTGGAGTGTAGAGGGCCCGGGGTCCCAGCATTTT.

J is TRBJ1-1 and V is TRBV5-1; 8 nucleotides line up with TRBD1. The CDR3 spans 16 residues. Germline loops: CDR1 SGHRS, CDR2 YFSETQ. The J segment lost 0 bases and the V segment lost 3 bases, leaving 7 bases of the junction unmatched. Here the CDR3 DNA reads TGCGCCAGCAGCTCAACAGGGGGGGGGATGAACACTGAAGCTTTCTTT. Translated, it gives CASSSTGGGMNTEAFF. The full variable domain, completed using reference TRBV5-1 and TRBJ1-1, is KAGVTQTPRYLIKTRGQQVTLSCSPISGHRSVSWYQQTPGQGLQFLFEYFSETQRNKGNFPGRFSGRQFSNSRSEMNVSTLELGDSALYLCASSSTGGGMNTEAFFGQGTRLTVV.

This clonotype was seen many times. The chain has TRBV24-1 and TRBJ2-3; D possibly corresponds to TRBD2 (5 bases). Trimming pared 6 bases from V and 3 bases from J, leaving 6 bases between. The CDR3 is made up of 12 amino acids. Germline V gene data show CDR1 as KGHDR and CDR2 as SFDVKD. CDR3 nucleotide sequence: TGTGCCACCAGTCGGGGAACAGATACGCAGTATTTT. As protein: CATSRGTDTQYF.

Many counts were recorded for this clonotype. This chain joins TRBV6-5 and TRBJ1-2; the match to TRBD1 covers 11 bases. From germline, CDR1 is MNHEY and CDR2 SVGAGI. J gave up 5 bases and V 11 bases, and 4 bases lay outside the gene matches. CDR3 length: 12 amino acids. CDR3 DNA sequence: TGTGCCCCTGGACAGGGGGCTTATGGCTACACCTTC. This encodes CAPGQGAYGYTF.

The table lists this clonotype with a few counts. The V call is TRBV20-1, the J call TRBJ2-1; D is perhaps TRBD2 (6 bases). Germline V CDR1 and CDR2: DFQATT, SNEGSKA (reference sequence). The CDR3 covers 14 residues. V shed 1 base and J shed 3 bases, with 10 bases lying between them. The CDR3 bases are TGCAGTGCTAGAGTCCTAGCGAACTACAATGAGCAGTTCTTC. Its protein is CSARVLANYNEQFF.

This clonotype was seen only a few times. The genes are TRBV12-3 or TRBV12-4 and TRBJ2-7, with 8 nucleotides matching TRBD2. The CDR3 is 14 amino acids. Losses at the gene ends were 5 bases for V and 2 bases for J; bases not matched to a gene: 5. The CDR3 nucleotides are TGTGCCAGCAGTCGGACTAGCCGAACCTACGAGCAGTACTTC. This encodes CASSRTSRTYEQYF.

The chain recombines TRBV6-2 or TRBV6-3 with TRBJ2-7; D gene unclear. The germline V and J ends were trimmed by 7 bases and 0 bases, with 13 bases remaining between them. Germline V gives CDR1 MNHEY, CDR2 SVGEGT. The CDR3 loop spans 14 amino acids. DNA for the CDR3: TGTGCCAGCACCTTTCCAGGAATCTCCTACGAGCAGTACTTC. Its protein product is CASTFPGISYEQYF.

A few counts support this clonotype. The chain joins TRBV20-1 to TRBJ2-5; 8 nucleotides match TRBD2. CDR3 length equals 14 residues. V trimming: 3 bases; J trimming: 3 bases; junction bases outside the gene matches: 6. Per the germline V gene, CDR1 is DFQATT and CDR2 is SNEGSKA (reference sequence). CDR3 sequence reads: CSASGRAVKETQYF. In DNA form, the CDR3 reads TGCAGTGCTAGCGGGAGGGCCGTGAAAGAGACCCAGTACTTC.

This clonotype was seen only a few times. V and J are TRBV15 and TRBJ2-1; TRBD1 is a possible D gene (5 bases). This CDR3 region has 15 residues. V was pared by 0 bases and J by 7 bases, with 13 bases between. Germline assignment: CDR1 LNHNV and CDR2 YYDKDF (reference sequence). The CDR3 region has the DNA TGTGCCACCAGCAGAGATCCAGGGTTGTGGAATGAGCAGTTCTTC. It codes for CATSRDPGLWNEQFF.

This clonotype was seen more than once but under ten times. This sequence joins TRBV6-1 and TRBJ2-2; D gene uncertain. Germline loops: CDR1 MNHNS, CDR2 SASEGT. Trimming cost V 7 bases and J 2 bases, with 20 bases left between them. This CDR3 contains 17 residues. The CDR3 nucleotides read TGTGCCAGCACCCACGGAGTTACTGCGGTTAACACCGGGGAGCTGTTTTTT. Translating it yields CASTHGVTAVNTGELFF.

This clonotype was found a few times. The gene calls are TRBV9 and TRBJ1-4; no reliable D call. The CDR3 has 13 amino acids. Germline V gene lookup returns CDR1 SGDLS and CDR2 YYNGEE. Between the trimmed V and J ends, which lost 3 bases and 4 bases, there was a span of 7 bases. In DNA form, the CDR3 reads TGTGCCAGCAGCGCAAGAGATAATGAAAAACTGTTTTTT. Its translation: CASSARDNEKLFF.

This CDR3 reads CASTPRGLDTDTQYF. Here the CDR3 DNA reads TGTGCCAGCACCCCTAGGGGGTTGGACACGGATACGCAGTATTTT. This chain joins TRBV7-9 and TRBJ2-3; tentative D call: TRBD1 (6 bases). Germline V CDR1 and CDR2: SEHNR, FQNEAQ (reference sequence). Deletions cut 7 bases from V and 6 bases from J, with 20 bases between. This CDR3 has 15 amino acids.

The rearrangement uses TRBV7-9 and TRBJ2-7, with D possibly being TRBD1 (6 bases). This CDR3 is built from 14 residues. Trimming pared 5 bases from V and 5 bases from J, leaving 16 bases between. CDR1 SEHNR and CDR2 FQNEAQ come from the germline V gene (reference sequence). CDR3 region: CASSPTGPGDEQYF. In DNA form, the CDR3 reads TGTGCCAGCAGCCCTACCGGGCCAGGGGACGAGCAGTACTTC.

The table lists this clonotype with a count of one. This chain joins TRBV10-3 and TRBJ2-7; D possibly corresponds to TRBD1 (7 bases). This CDR3 is built from 15 residues. Trimming stripped 6 bases from V and 3 bases from J, with 18 bases between. Germline loops: CDR1 ENHRY, CDR2 SYGVKD. CDR3 bases: TGTGCCATCAGACCCCAGGGGGGCGGGTTCTACGAGCAGTACTTC. It encodes CAIRPQGGGFYEQYF.

This clonotype was counted between two and nine times. The chain has TRBV29-1 and TRBJ2-5, with 7 bases fitting TRBD1. Germline CDR1 and CDR2: SQVTM and ANQGSEA. CDR3 length: 13 amino acids. The junction had 8 bases not matched to a gene; V was cut back by 6 bases and J by 4 bases. The CDR3 spells CSVARDRGETQYF. CDR3 in DNA: TGCAGCGTCGCCAGGGACAGAGGAGAGACCCAGTACTTC.

Only a few counts were recorded for this clonotype. The V call is TRBV6-6, the J call TRBJ2-3; unclear D gene. Trimming took 6 bases from V and 5 from J, leaving 9 bases between them. The length of the CDR3 is 12 residues. Germline lookup yields CDR1 MNHNY and CDR2 SVGAGI (reference sequence). The CDR3, as DNA: TGTGCCAGCAGCCGGAACAGAGATACGCAGTATTTT. Protein product: CASSRNRDTQYF.

This clonotype was seen more than once but under ten times. The chain recombines TRBV7-6 with TRBJ2-2; the D gene is possibly TRBD2 (6 bases). The V gene lost 4 bases and the J gene lost 4 bases, with 16 bases spanning the gap. CDR3 size: 16 residues. In germline, CDR1 is SGHVS, CDR2 FNYEAQ. This CDR3 reads CASSYSRRGGTGELFF. CDR3 DNA sequence: TGTGCCAGCAGCTACTCGAGGCGGGGAGGCACCGGGGAGCTGTTTTTT. Using reference TRBV7-6 and TRBJ2-2 for the parts outside the CDR3, the full variable domain is GAGVSQSPRYKVTKRGQDVALRCDPISGHVSLYWYRQALGQGPEFLTYFNYEAQQDKSGLPNDRFSAERPEGSISTLTIQRTEQRDSAMYRCASSYSRRGGTGELFFGEGSRLTVL.